This T cell receptor (beta chain) was retrieved from a study of blood T cell repertoires in COVID-19. Study summary: Whether acute or convalescent, the COVID-19 samples came from the United States, Italy and Spain.

In germline, CDR1 is SGHDT, CDR2 YYEEEE. This CDR3 has 14 amino acids. With V trimmed by 3 bases and J by 2 bases, 2 bases remained unmatched. Methods used by the authors: Estimation of nucleated cell counts relied on the amplification of reference gene primers. Produced via immunoSEQ multiplex PCR; TCRdb's table is partial and in-frame only. The DNA gave D and trimming, while V, J and clone size come from that table. The sample lists roughly 81,000 clones, 90% to 95% seen once, with 1.9% in the top ten. The material sequenced was peripheral blood. V is TRBV5-6 and J is TRBJ1-3; 7 nucleotides agree with TRBD1. This clonotype was sampled from a woman aged 45 to 65 in a cohort sampled during active COVID-19. The CDR3 sequence: CASSWGQPGNTIYF. The CDR3 DNA sequence: TGTGCCAGCAGCTGGGGACAGCCTGGAAACACCATATATTTT.